Each of the 2 T cell receptor beta chains below was sequenced from the same sample in a study of post-analysis software for immune sequencing data. General study points: Controls had lower frequencies than patients of about 5 TRBV segments, which included TRBV5-6, TRBV5-1 and TRBV20-1.

The TCR beta cDNA libraries carried unique molecular identifiers. TCRdb independently ran MiXCR on the PCR reads; one entry per CDR3 protein. The sample lists 650,000 to 850,000 distinct CDR3 sequences, roughly 50% occurring once. No antigen has been identified for these receptors. The sequenced sample was blood. The receptors were gathered from a girl aged 10-17 years with multiple sclerosis.

The gene calls are TRBV5-1 and TRBJ1-5, with D unresolved. Germline-derived CDR1 and CDR2 are SGHRS and YFSETQ. This CDR3 is 13 amino acids long. Trimming left V 0 bases short and J 10 bases short, with 11 bases between. The CDR3 bases are TGCGCCAGCAGCTTGGTCCAAGACGGACCCCAGCATTTT. This codes for CASSLVQDGPQHF.

V is TRBV5-1 and J is TRBJ2-4, with TRBD2 identical over 11 bases. The CDR3 totals 17 residues. CDR1 is SGHRS and CDR2 is YFSETQ in the germline V gene. The trim removed 0 bases at V and 5 bases at J, leaving 7 bases unmatched. CDR3 in amino acids: CASSLGVTSGRENIQYF. The CDR3 nucleotides are TGCGCCAGCAGCTTGGGGGTCACTAGCGGGAGAGAAAACATTCAGTACTTC.